This T cell receptor (beta chain) was captured in a study of shared clonotypes between healthy human individuals. At the level of the study: Used for every donor were three CD4 naive, three CD4 memory, two CD8 naive and one CD8 memory plate. Points from the study as a whole: What limited the represented genetic and exposure-history diversity was the small number of donors. Estimated richness values were generally larger in naive subsets than in memory subsets.

Points on this clone: Antigen unknown.

About 30,000 T cell genomes, or roughly 200 ng DNA, went into the sorted-subset replicate PCRs. Only in-frame clones appear in the TCRdb table, and some are missing; sequencing was by immunoSEQ multiplex PCR. The table shows millions of clones, with about 94% occurring only once. Losses at the gene ends were 2 bases for V and 4 bases for J; bases not matched to a gene: 8. This CDR3 comprises 15 residues. The germline V gene encodes CDR1 MNHNS and CDR2 SASEGT. Naive CD8 cells lacked CD45RO, underwent positive selection for CCR7 and left out terminally differentiated effector memory CD45RA+ cells. The sequence came from a man aged 18 to 35 in good health. The chain is built from TRBV6-1 and TRBJ2-7; 7 nucleotides line up with TRBD2. Sequencing was done on a sample of naive CD8+ T cells sorted from blood. DNA of the CDR3: TGTGCCAGCAGTGAAATGGTAGGCGGGGGATACGAGCAGTACTTC. This encodes CASSEMVGGGYEQYF.